These 26 T cell receptor beta chains originate from one sample sequenced in a study of shared clonotypes between healthy human individuals. TCRdb's table, derived via immunoSEQ multiplex PCR, lists solely in-frame clones and lacks some. The repertoire holds 450,000 or so clones, with approximately 80% as singletons. The sample consisted of PBMCs. The receptors come from a woman in her thirties or forties in good health. Some clones in this sample may be carry-over from other donors' samples.

This clone was found once. The gene calls are TRBV19 and TRBJ2-7; D not resolved. The CDR3 is 13 residues long. From germline, CDR1 is LNHDA and CDR2 SQIVND (reference sequence). V gave up 10 bases and J gave up 0 bases, with 13 bases separating them. CDR3 bases: TGTGCCACCTCAGGACGGATCTCCTACGAGCAGTACTTC. It encodes CATSGRISYEQYF.

The chain carries TRBV19 and TRBJ1-5, with D possibly being TRBD1 (6 bases). The germline CDR1 and CDR2 sequences are LNHDA and SQIVND (reference sequence). The CDR3 consists of 16 residues. Between the trimmed V and J ends, which lost 1 base and 8 bases, there was a span of 18 bases. The DNA of the CDR3 is TGTGCCAGTAGTATAGTTAACTTAATTCCAGGGGAGCCCCAGCATTTT. This gives the protein CASSIVNLIPGEPQHF. Combining the CDR3 with reference TRBV19 and TRBJ1-5 gives the whole variable domain DGGITQSPKYLFRKEGQNVTLSCEQNLNHDAMYWYRQDPGQGLRLIYYSQIVNDFQKGDIAEGYSVSREKKESFPLTVTSAQKNPTAFYLCASSIVNLIPGEPQHFGDGTRLSIL.

There are a few counts of this clone. The chain joins TRBV5-1 to TRBJ2-5, with D hard to call. The closer fit of TRBJ2-7 to the DNA end suggests the J call may be wrong. CDR1 is SGHRS and CDR2 is YFSETQ in the germline V gene. The CDR3 is 14 amino acids. As DNA, the CDR3 is TGCGCCAGCAGCTTATCATCCGAAACCTACGAGCAGTACTTC. Amino acids: CASSLSSETYEQYF.

The gene calls are TRBV9 and TRBJ2-1; 10 positions match TRBD2. Germline CDR1 and CDR2: SGDLS and YYNGEE. CDR3 size: 16 residues. V lost 6 bases and J lost 7; bases outside the gene matches: 13. CDR3 sequence reads: CASTEGQREGPNEQFF. Written as DNA, the CDR3 is TGTGCCAGCACCGAGGGGCAGCGGGAGGGCCCAAATGAGCAGTTCTTC.

This clone came up once. The rearrangement joins TRBV28 to TRBJ1-2; 7 bases agree with TRBD1. Germline trimming cut 7 bases from V and 0 bases from J; bases unmatched to any gene: 14. CDR1 is MDHEN, CDR2 SYDVKM, per germline. The CDR3 spans 17 residues. The DNA for the CDR3 is TGTGCCAGCATTACCCAGGGGGGGGCCAAAGCTAACTATGGCTACACCTTC. Protein: CASITQGGAKANYGYTF.

This chain links TRBV28 with TRBJ1-2; D is perhaps TRBD1 (5 bases). Germline CDR1 and CDR2: MDHEN and SYDVKM. V was shortened by 8 bases and J by 2 bases, with 15 bases between the two germline ends. The CDR3 covers 14 residues. The CDR3 protein is CASGPLEGNYGYTF. CDR3 nucleotides: TGTGCCAGCGGTCCCTTGGAGGGGAACTATGGCTACACCTTC.

The chain combines TRBV6-5 with TRBJ2-7, with D hard to call. The V end lost 6 bases, the J end lost 5 bases, and 17 bases lay between the germline ends. The CDR3 is 14 residues long. Germline V lookup: CDR1 MNHEY, CDR2 SVGAGI. The CDR3 DNA follows: TGTGCCAGCAGAGGACCCGGTCTTCCCCACGAGCAGTACTTC. This codes for CASRGPGLPHEQYF.

To note about this clone: This sample also contains other DNA sequences that code for the same CDR3. The V gene is TRBV11-2, the J gene TRBJ1-4; TRBD1 is a possible D gene (5 bases). The germline gives CDR1 SGHAT, CDR2 FQNNGV. Trimming left V 5 bases short and J 6 bases short, with 13 bases between. The CDR3 spans 14 residues. The CDR3 sequence: CASSLRVGYEKLFF. CDR3 in DNA: TGTGCCAGCAGCCTCAGGGTTGGGTATGAAAAACTGTTTTTT.

This clone appeared a few times. The V and J genes are TRBV7-6 and TRBJ2-2; D gene ambiguous. This CDR3 is 15 amino acids long. The germline gives CDR1 SGHVS, CDR2 FNYEAQ. The ends were cut back, 0 bases at V and 2 bases at J, with 7 bases in the middle. CDR3 DNA sequence: TGTGCCAGCAGCTTAGCCAGACGTAACACCGGGGAGCTGTTTTTT. This sequence encodes CASSLARRNTGELFF.

The chain employs TRBV4-1 and TRBJ1-1; D unresolved. The ends were cut back, 4 bases at V and 0 bases at J, with 9 bases in the middle. Germline CDR1 and CDR2: MGHRA and YSYEKL. The CDR3 spans 14 residues. CDR3 DNA sequence: TGCGCCAGCAGCCGAGTCGCTATGAACACTGAAGCTTTCTTT. Translated, it gives CASSRVAMNTEAFF.

The table lists this clone with a count of one. A far larger clone is only one base removed, so a read error is likely. The chain combines TRBV4-3 with TRBJ1-5; no firm D call. CDR1 and CDR2 (germline): LGHNA, YSLEER. CDR3 length: 16 amino acids. The V end lost 4 bases, the J end lost 3 bases, and 16 bases lay between the germline ends. The CDR3 nucleotides are TGCGCCAGCAGCCGAGGTTGGAACGGAGTCAATCAGCCCCAGCATTTT. Amino acids: CASSRGWNGVNQPQHF.

The rearrangement uses TRBV19 and TRBJ1-5; D is possibly TRBD1 (6 bases). The CDR3 spans 15 residues. CDR1 is LNHDA, CDR2 SQIVND, per germline (reference sequence). Trimming removed 1 base at V and 6 bases at J, with 13 bases between. The CDR3 sequence: CASSIGDILVQPQHF. CDR3 DNA sequence: TGTGCCAGTAGTATAGGGGACATCTTGGTTCAGCCCCAGCATTTT.

The rearrangement links TRBV15 to TRBJ2-5; D is perhaps TRBD2 (5 bases). Germline-derived CDR1 and CDR2 are LNHNV and YYDKDF (reference sequence). Trimming removed 1 base at V and 5 bases at J, with 14 bases between. The CDR3 is made up of 15 amino acids. The CDR3 region is CATSRGQRRPETQYF. DNA for the CDR3: TGTGCCACCAGCAGAGGCCAGCGGAGGCCGGAGACCCAGTACTTC.

Worth noting for this clone: The junction departs from germline at one end; a sequencing error may be responsible. The rearrangement joins TRBV11-2 to TRBJ1-4; D possibly corresponds to TRBD1 (5 bases). The CDR3 totals 13 residues. Germline V gene sequence: CDR1 SGHAT, CDR2 FQNNGV. Here the CDR3 reads CASNLGVNEKLFF. The CDR3 DNA sequence: TGTGCCAGCAACTTAGGGGTTAATGAAAAACTGTTTTTT. Looking up the rest from reference TRBV11-2 and TRBJ1-4 gives the full variable domain: EAGVAQSPRYKIIEKRQSVAFWCNPISGHATLYWYQQILGQGPKLLIQFQNNGVVDDSQLPKDRFSAERLKGVDSTLKIQPAKLEDSAVYLCASNLGVNEKLFFGSGTQLSVL.

This rearrangement joins TRBV28 to TRBJ1-2; D is unclear. Per the germline V gene, CDR1 is MDHEN and CDR2 is SYDVKM. The V and J ends lost 5 bases and 8 bases respectively, with 12 bases between them. This CDR3 has 12 residues. CDR3 sequence reads: CASSPTRIGYTF. CDR3 nucleotide sequence: TGTGCCAGCAGTCCAACCCGGATAGGCTACACCTTC.

Only a few counts were recorded for this clone. The chain joins TRBV6-4 to TRBJ2-2, with D possibly called TRBD1 or TRBD2 (5 bases each). CDR3 size: 14 residues. Germline CDR1 reads MRHNA; CDR2 reads SNTAGT. V was pared by 6 bases and J by 3 bases, with 11 bases between. CDR3 protein: CASSPGADTGELFF. In DNA, the CDR3 is TGTGCCAGCAGCCCCGGGGCGGACACCGGGGAGCTGTTTTTT.

A word on this clone: A much larger clonotype is one base distant, so this may be a read error. This same CDR3 is encoded by further DNA sequences in the sample. The gene calls are TRBV7-2 and TRBJ2-2; 7 bases fit TRBD1. Unmatched junction bases numbered 4, after V lost 4 bases and J lost 5 bases. In germline, CDR1 is SGHTA, CDR2 FQGNSA. The CDR3 contains 14 residues. CDR3 in amino acids: CASSYRTGTGELFF. The CDR3 DNA reads TGTGCCAGCAGCTACCGGACAGGAACCGGGGAGCTGTTTTTT. The full variable domain, with the rest looked up from reference TRBV7-2 and TRBJ2-2, is GAGVSQSPSNKVTEKGKDVELRCDPISGHTALYWYRQSLGQGLEFLIYFQGNSAPDKSGLPSDRFSAERTGGSVSTLTIQRTQQEDSAVYLCASSYRTGTGELFFGEGSRLTVL.

On this clone itself: This sample includes further DNA sequences coding for the same CDR3. This chain uses TRBV28 with TRBJ2-7, with 8 bases matching TRBD2. The CDR3 is made up of 14 amino acids. Trimming removed 1 base from V and 8 bases from J; junction bases left unmatched: 7. Germline V lookup: CDR1 MDHEN, CDR2 SYDVKM. The CDR3 DNA is TGTGCCAGCAGTTTATCAGCGGGAGCCAGACAGCAGTACTTC. It yields the protein CASSLSAGARQQYF. Together with reference TRBV28 and TRBJ2-7, the CDR3 gives the full variable domain: DVKVTQSSRYLVKRTGEKVFLECVQDMDHENMFWYRQDPGLGLRLIYFSYDVKMKEKGDIPEGYSVSREKKERFSLILESASTNQTSMYLCASSLSAGARQQYFGPGTRLTVT.

V and J are TRBV7-2 and TRBJ1-3; a weak D match, TRBD1 (6 bases). Trimming cost V 1 base and J 0 bases, with 10 bases left between them. The CDR3 extends over 16 amino acids. Germline V lookup: CDR1 SGHTA, CDR2 FQGNSA. CDR3 sequence reads: CASSLVGQPSGNTIYF. The CDR3 nucleotides are TGTGCCAGCAGCTTAGTCGGACAGCCCTCTGGAAACACCATATATTTT. Full variable domain (outside the CDR3, taken from reference TRBV7-2 and TRBJ1-3): GAGVSQSPSNKVTEKGKDVELRCDPISGHTALYWYRQSLGQGLEFLIYFQGNSAPDKSGLPSDRFSAERTGGSVSTLTIQRTQQEDSAVYLCASSLVGQPSGNTIYFGEGSWLTVV.

This clone was detected ten times or more. The same CDR3 arises from other DNA sequences in this sample as well. This rearrangement joins TRBV18 to TRBJ2-7; 10 nucleotides align to TRBD2. The germline CDR1 and CDR2 sequences are KGHSH and LQKENI. V shed 3 bases, J shed 5 bases, and the junction held 1 base outside the gene matches. The CDR3 contains 13 residues. In nucleotides, the CDR3 is TGTGCCAGCTCACCCGGACTAGCGGACGAGCAGTACTTC. Translated, it gives CASSPGLADEQYF.

The chain employs TRBV10-3 and TRBJ1-1; D remains unclear. The CDR3 runs 13 residues. Germline V gene lookup returns CDR1 ENHRY and CDR2 SYGVKD. The germline V and J ends were trimmed by 7 bases and 8 bases, with 17 bases remaining between them. DNA for the CDR3: TGTGCCATCACCTCTTCGGTCGAATCAGAAGCTTTCTTT. Protein product: CAITSSVESEAFF.

This clone was detected many times. J is TRBJ1-2 and V is TRBV19, with D uncertain. Trimming shortened V by 3 bases and J by 6 bases, and 23 bases separated the two germline ends. This CDR3 has 17 amino acids. Germline V gene lookup returns CDR1 LNHDA and CDR2 SQIVND (reference sequence). CDR3 nucleotides: TGTGCCAGTAGTATCGGATTTCGAGGAGCTGAAAGGGATGGCTACACCTTC. Translation: CASSIGFRGAERDGYTF.

A few counts support this clone. An end of the junction differs from the germline gene, which may be a read error. The chain couples TRBV29-1 to TRBJ2-5; D possibly uses TRBD1 or TRBD2 (5 bases each). CDR1 and CDR2 from the germline V gene are SQVTM and ANQGSEA. This CDR3 is 11 amino acids long. The CDR3 protein is CSGGNQEAQYF. In DNA form, the CDR3 reads TGCAGCGGGGGGAACCAAGAGGCCCAGTACTTC.

V is TRBV25-1 and J is TRBJ2-3, with 9 bases matching TRBD2. CDR1 is MGHDK and CDR2 is SYGVNS in the germline V gene. This CDR3 spans 16 amino acids. V lost 2 bases and J lost 2; bases outside the gene matches: 5. CDR3 sequence: CASSEAGGNPTDTQYF. The CDR3 nucleotides read TGTGCCAGCAGTGAAGCGGGAGGGAACCCCACAGATACGCAGTATTTT. Full variable domain (remainder filled in from reference TRBV25-1 and TRBJ2-3): EADIYQTPRYLVIGTGKKITLECSQTMGHDKMYWYQQDPGMELHLIHYSYGVNSTEKGDLSSESTVSRIRTEHFPLTLESARPSHTSQYLCASSEAGGNPTDTQYFGPGTRLTVL.

The gene calls are TRBV4-1 and TRBJ2-3; a weak D match, TRBD2 (6 bases). Germline V CDR1 and CDR2: MGHRA, YSYEKL. Trimming cost V 10 bases and J 5 bases, with 13 bases left between them. The CDR3 length is 12 residues. The CDR3 DNA reads as TGCGCCACCGGGAGTCGTAAAGATACGCAGTATTTT. Amino acids: CATGSRKDTQYF.

With respect to this clone: The junction differs from germline at one of its ends, possibly a read error. Different DNA sequences within this sample yield the same CDR3. V and J are TRBV6-1 and TRBJ2-6, with a weak D call TRBD2 (5 bases). Germline V gene data show CDR1 as MNHNS and CDR2 as SASEGT. This CDR3 spans 16 amino acids. The CDR3 loop is CASSELDFSGANVLTF. DNA of the CDR3: TGTGCCAGTAGTGAACTGGACTTCTCTGGGGCCAACGTCCTGACTTTC.